Presented here are 15 T cell receptor beta chains from one specimen sequenced in a study of blood T cell repertoires in COVID-19. Produced via immunoSEQ multiplex PCR; TCRdb's table is partial and in-frame only. This table holds approximately 150,000 clones, approximately 90% found once. Input material: peripheral blood. The receptors were sampled from a man in his fifties with active or convalescent COVID-19.

The chain joins TRBV7-9 to TRBJ1-2, with D unclear. Germline CDR1 and CDR2: SEHNR and FQNEAQ (reference sequence). The V and J ends lost 5 bases and 8 bases respectively, with 24 bases between them. This CDR3 contains 16 residues. The CDR3 here is CASSIWRAWETWGYTF. DNA for the CDR3: TGTGCCAGCAGCATATGGAGGGCCTGGGAGACGTGGGGCTACACCTTC.

This rearrangement joins TRBV7-6 to TRBJ2-2; D remains ambiguous. V lost 2 bases and J 1 base, leaving 11 bases between the germline ends. The germline V gene encodes CDR1 SGHVS and CDR2 FNYEAQ. The CDR3 is 16 residues long. The CDR3 loop reads CASSLRSAVNTGELFF. The CDR3 nucleotides are TGTGCCAGCAGCTTAAGGTCGGCGGTGAACACCGGGGAGCTGTTTTTT. Supplemented by reference TRBV7-6 and TRBJ2-2, the full variable domain reads GAGVSQSPRYKVTKRGQDVALRCDPISGHVSLYWYRQALGQGPEFLTYFNYEAQQDKSGLPNDRFSAERPEGSISTLTIQRTEQRDSAMYRCASSLRSAVNTGELFFGEGSRLTVL.

V gene TRBV28 combines with J gene TRBJ1-4; TRBD1 agrees at 7 bases. V lost 6 bases to trimming and J lost 2 bases; unmatched junction nucleotides: 3. CDR1 is MDHEN, CDR2 SYDVKM, per germline. This CDR3 has 14 amino acids. The CDR3 region is CASRQQGTNEKLFF. The DNA for the CDR3 is TGTGCCAGCAGGCAACAGGGGACTAATGAAAAACTGTTTTTT. Variable domain in full (rest from reference TRBV28 and TRBJ1-4): DVKVTQSSRYLVKRTGEKVFLECVQDMDHENMFWYRQDPGLGLRLIYFSYDVKMKEKGDIPEGYSVSREKKERFSLILESASTNQTSMYLCASRQQGTNEKLFFGSGTQLSVL.

This chain uses TRBV11-3 with TRBJ2-7; TRBD1 matches at 10 bases. The CDR3 loop spans 16 amino acids. Germline V gene lookup returns CDR1 SGHNT and CDR2 YENEEA. V was clipped by 2 bases and J by 5 bases; unmatched bases: 9. CDR3 coding DNA: TGTGCCAGCAGCTTATCATCCGGGACAGGGGAAGACGAGCAGTACTTC. It is translated as CASSLSSGTGEDEQYF. The full variable domain, its missing parts supplied by reference TRBV11-3 and TRBJ2-7, is EAGVVQSPRYKIIEKKQPVAFWCNPISGHNTLYWYLQNLGQGPELLIRYENEEAVDDSQLPKDRFSAERLKGVDSTLKIQPAELGDSAVYLCASSLSSGTGEDEQYFGPGTRLTVT.

The gene calls are TRBV24-1 and TRBJ1-1; 10 bases are a match to TRBD1. The CDR3 extends over 14 amino acids. With V trimmed by 4 bases and J by 7 bases, 5 bases remained unmatched. Germline-derived CDR1 and CDR2 are KGHDR and SFDVKD. The CDR3 DNA reads TGTGCCACCAGTGACCCAGGACAGGGGGATGAAGCTTTCTTT. Translation: CATSDPGQGDEAFF.

The gene calls are TRBV5-1 and TRBJ2-1, with 14 nucleotides matching TRBD2. Trimming cost V 4 bases and J 9 bases; bases outside gene matches: 9. CDR3 length equals 16 residues. Germline V gives CDR1 SGHRS, CDR2 YFSETQ. The CDR3 sequence: CASSTGTSGSSGEQFF. The CDR3 nucleotides read TGCGCCAGCAGCACCGGGACTAGCGGGAGTTCTGGTGAGCAGTTCTTC.

The rearrangement joins TRBV18 to TRBJ2-2; TRBD2 is a possible D gene (6 bases). The CDR3 has 15 residues. Trimming removed 3 bases from V and 1 base from J, with 9 bases in between. Germline CDR1 KGHSH, CDR2 LQKENI. DNA for the CDR3: TGTGCCAGCTCACCGGGGCGGGAGAACACCGGGGAGCTGTTTTTT. Its translation is CASSPGRENTGELFF.

This chain uses TRBV25-1 with TRBJ1-1; D gene uncertain. Trimming left V 6 bases short and J 1 base short, with 6 bases between. The CDR3 has 12 residues. The germline CDR1 and CDR2 sequences are MGHDK and SYGVNS. The CDR3 bases are TGTGCCAGCAGACGAGGGAACACTGAAGCTTTCTTT. Its translation is CASRRGNTEAFF. The full variable domain, with the rest looked up from reference TRBV25-1 and TRBJ1-1, is EADIYQTPRYLVIGTGKKITLECSQTMGHDKMYWYQQDPGMELHLIHYSYGVNSTEKGDLSSESTVSRIRTEHFPLTLESARPSHTSQYLCASRRGNTEAFFGQGTRLTVV.

This chain uses TRBV19 with TRBJ2-5; tentative D call: TRBD1 (6 bases). The CDR3 length is 15 residues. V lost 3 bases and J lost 1, with 12 bases in between. Per germline, CDR1 LNHDA and CDR2 SQIVND (reference sequence). This CDR3 is CASSMTGIAQETQYF. Written as DNA, the CDR3 is TGTGCCAGTAGTATGACAGGAATAGCCCAAGAGACCCAGTACTTC.

The J gene is TRBJ2-1, the V gene TRBV2; 7 nucleotides match TRBD2. Germline lookup yields CDR1 SNHLY and CDR2 FYNNEI. This CDR3 is 13 amino acids long. J lost 5 bases, V lost 4 bases, and 2 bases had no gene match. The CDR3 loop reads CASSGGLNNEQFF. CDR3 coding DNA: TGTGCCAGCAGTGGGGGACTAAACAATGAGCAGTTCTTC.

V and J are TRBV11-2 and TRBJ2-3, with D possibly being TRBD2 (6 bases). Trimming took 7 bases from V and 3 from J, leaving 17 bases between them. CDR1 SGHAT and CDR2 FQNNGV come from the germline V gene. The CDR3 totals 15 residues. CDR3 protein: CASTRAGRGTDTQYF. The DNA of the CDR3 is TGTGCCAGCACCCGGGCGGGACGCGGTACAGATACGCAGTATTTT.

This CDR3 is CASSIGLAGLSTDTQYF. The CDR3 region has the DNA TGTGCCAGTAGTATAGGACTAGCGGGACTTAGCACAGATACGCAGTATTTT. The chain combines TRBV19 with TRBJ2-3; the match to TRBD2 covers 11 bases. The CDR3 has 17 amino acids. V gave up 1 base and J gave up 0 bases; unmatched junction bases: 3. Germline V lookup: CDR1 LNHDA, CDR2 SQIVND (reference sequence). Using reference TRBV19 and TRBJ2-3 for the parts outside the CDR3, the full variable domain is DGGITQSPKYLFRKEGQNVTLSCEQNLNHDAMYWYRQDPGQGLRLIYYSQIVNDFQKGDIAEGYSVSREKKESFPLTVTSAQKNPTAFYLCASSIGLAGLSTDTQYFGPGTRLTVL.

This clone was seen a few times. The CDR3 DNA reads TGTGCCACCAGTGATCCGGGACTCGGCATCAATGAGCAGTTCTTC. It yields the protein CATSDPGLGINEQFF. V gene TRBV24-1 combines with J gene TRBJ2-1; D possibly corresponds to TRBD2 (6 bases). V lost 3 bases, J lost 6 bases, and 14 bases lay in between. The CDR3 covers 15 residues. The germline CDR1 and CDR2 sequences are KGHDR and SFDVKD.

The genes are TRBV7-8 and TRBJ2-2, with 8 bases matching TRBD1. CDR3 length: 18 residues. CDR1 is SGHVS and CDR2 is FQNEAQ in the germline V gene. V gave up 11 bases and J gave up 0 bases; unmatched junction bases: 17. The DNA for the CDR3 is TGTGCCTCCGAAATGTGGAGACAGGGGACCGCGAACACCGGGGAGCTGTTTTTT. Translated: CASEMWRQGTANTGELFF.

This clone has more than one count but fewer than ten. The V call is TRBV27, the J call TRBJ2-6; D call uncertain. Germline V lookup: CDR1 MNHEY, CDR2 SMNVEV (reference sequence). Trimming left V 7 bases short and J 0 bases short, with 7 bases between. The CDR3 loop spans 14 amino acids. CDR3 in DNA: TGTGCCAGCACCTCACACTCTGGGGCCAACGTCCTGACTTTC. Its translation: CASTSHSGANVLTF.